Each of the 23 T cell receptor beta chains below was sequenced from the same sample in a study of control samples from healthy donors and cancer patients. The data were produced by immunoSEQ multiplex PCR, yet TCRdb's version contains in-frame clones alone and is incomplete. Altogether about 120,000 clones are present, approximately 91% being singletons, with the ten largest covering approximately 7.8%. Sequencing was done on a sample of blood. The receptors originated from a woman aged 18-29 years in good health.

The V call is TRBV27, the J call TRBJ1-5; 11 bases are a match to TRBD1. V lost 6 bases and J lost 0; bases outside the gene matches: 10. The CDR3 covers 18 residues. Germline loops: CDR1 MNHEY, CDR2 SMNVEV (reference sequence). The CDR3 here is CASRAGTGGWYSNQPQHF. The CDR3 DNA sequence: TGTGCCAGCAGGGCCGGGACAGGGGGGTGGTATAGCAATCAGCCCCAGCATTTT.

The chain uses TRBV5-1 and TRBJ2-3, with 7 nucleotides matching TRBD1. The germline V gene encodes CDR1 SGHRS and CDR2 YFSETQ. Trimming took 3 bases from V and 2 from J; bases not matched to a gene: 6. The CDR3 extends over 15 amino acids. CDR3 sequence: CASSSQGSPTDTQYF. In nucleotides, the CDR3 is TGCGCCAGCAGCTCACAGGGGTCACCCACAGATACGCAGTATTTT.

This chain connects TRBV30 to TRBJ2-7; 10 nucleotides match TRBD1. The CDR3 is made up of 15 amino acids. Germline assignment: CDR1 GTSNPN and CDR2 SVGIG (reference sequence). J gave up 6 bases and V 2 bases, and 10 bases lay outside the gene matches. The DNA for the CDR3 is TGTGCCTGGAGTCCAACCGGGACAGGGGTGTTCGAGCAGTACTTC. It specifies CAWSPTGTGVFEQYF.

V and J are TRBV5-1 and TRBJ2-5; TRBD1 agrees at 11 bases. V lost 3 bases and J lost 6; bases outside the gene matches: 4. The CDR3 is 14 amino acids. CDR1 is SGHRS and CDR2 is YFSETQ in the germline V gene. The CDR3 nucleotides are TGCGCCAGCAGCTCGGGACAGGGGGAAAAGACCCAGTACTTC. Translating gives CASSSGQGEKTQYF.

This chain connects TRBV9 to TRBJ2-1; D is possibly TRBD2 (6 bases). This CDR3 is built from 15 residues. Trimming cost V 3 bases and J 0 bases, with 10 bases left between them. Germline V CDR1 and CDR2: SGDLS, YYNGEE. The CDR3 is CASSASGRSYNEQFF. The DNA of the CDR3 is TGTGCCAGCAGCGCAAGCGGGCGCTCCTACAATGAGCAGTTCTTC.

J is TRBJ2-7 and V is TRBV27; the D gene is possibly TRBD1 (6 bases). The V and J ends lost 5 bases and 9 bases respectively, with 20 bases between them. Looked up from germline, CDR1 is MNHEY and CDR2 is SMNVEV (reference sequence). The CDR3 is 14 residues long. CDR3 amino acids: CASSPQLTGLGQYF. The CDR3 region has the DNA TGTGCCAGCAGTCCACAATTAACAGGGTTGGGGCAGTACTTC.

The rearrangement uses TRBV21-1 and TRBJ2-5; TRBD2, the table's D call, lacks a check against the DNA. TRBV21-1 is a pseudogene segment. The CDR3 covers 15 residues. DNA of the CDR3: TGTGCCAGCAGCAAAGTTGCGGGATACCAAGAGACCCAGTACTTC. This translates into CASSKVAGYQETQYF.

The chain is built from TRBV19 and TRBJ1-1, with D unclear. With 5 bases removed from V and 1 base from J, the gap between germline ends came to 5 bases. From germline, CDR1 is LNHDA and CDR2 SQIVND (reference sequence). The CDR3 spans 12 residues. The CDR3 protein is CASSGANTEAFF. In DNA form, the CDR3 reads TGTGCCAGTAGTGGTGCGAACACTGAAGCTTTCTTT.

This chain joins TRBV14 and TRBJ2-7; no firm D call. The germline V and J ends were trimmed by 0 bases and 7 bases, with 13 bases remaining between them. CDR1 is SGHDN, CDR2 FVKESK, per germline. The CDR3 totals 14 residues. The DNA of the CDR3 is TGTGCCAGCAGCCAAGATAACCCCCCTTATGAGCAGTACTTC. This codes for CASSQDNPPYEQYF.

The chain employs TRBV19 and TRBJ2-5; TRBD1 agrees at 7 bases. J gave up 2 bases and V 5 bases, and 11 bases lay outside the gene matches. This CDR3 spans 16 amino acids. Germline lookup yields CDR1 LNHDA and CDR2 SQIVND (reference sequence). In nucleotides, the CDR3 is TGTGCCAGTAGTCCCCGAGGGACAGCCTTTCAAGAGACCCAGTACTTC. It specifies CASSPRGTAFQETQYF.

To note about this clone: The sample has other DNA sequences that encode this CDR3 too. The chain is built from TRBV11-1 and TRBJ1-1; D ambiguous. This CDR3 spans 16 amino acids. The germline V gene encodes CDR1 SGHAT and CDR2 FQDESV (reference sequence). V was clipped by 3 bases and J by 5 bases, with 19 bases between them. CDR3 coding DNA: TGTGCCAGCAGCTTCGTCCCTGTGGTCGGTAGAACTGAAGCTTTCTTT. Protein: CASSFVPVVGRTEAFF. The whole variable domain, remainder taken from reference TRBV11-1 and TRBJ1-1, is EAEVAQSPRYKITEKSQAVAFWCDPISGHATLYWYRQILGQGPELLVQFQDESVVDDSQLPKDRFSAERLKGVDSTLKIQPAELGDSAMYLCASSFVPVVGRTEAFFGQGTRLTVV.

J is TRBJ2-7 and V is TRBV28, with 10 nucleotides matching TRBD2. CDR3 length: 14 amino acids. V shed 2 bases and J 5 bases; nucleotides not matched to a gene: 3. The germline CDR1 and CDR2 sequences are MDHEN and SYDVKM. The CDR3 nucleotides read TGTGCCAGCAGTTTAACTAGCGGGAAGCACGAGCAGTACTTC. Translating it yields CASSLTSGKHEQYF.

The CDR3: CASSEGTFTEAFF. The CDR3 DNA reads as TGTGCCAGCAGCGAGGGGACCTTCACTGAAGCTTTCTTT. The V gene is TRBV7-2, the J gene TRBJ1-1; possibly TRBD1 for D (5 bases). This CDR3 is built from 13 residues. V lost 5 bases, J lost 4 bases, and 11 bases lay in between. Germline CDR1 SGHTA, CDR2 FQGNSA.

The chain carries TRBV7-6 and TRBJ2-7, with D perhaps matching TRBD1 (6 bases). This CDR3 has 14 residues. Trimming took 2 bases from V and 0 from J, leaving 8 bases between them. Germline assignment: CDR1 SGHVS and CDR2 FNYEAQ. CDR3 loop: CASSLSTGSYEQYF. The CDR3 coding sequence is TGTGCCAGCAGCTTATCGACAGGCTCCTACGAGCAGTACTTC.

The chain joins TRBV7-3 to TRBJ1-2; TRBD1 is a possible D gene (5 bases). In germline, CDR1 is SGHTA, CDR2 FQGTGA. The V gene lost 0 bases and the J gene lost 8 bases, with 13 bases spanning the gap. The CDR3 covers 14 residues. CDR3 DNA sequence: TGTGCCAGCAGCTTAACCGGCGGAGGGGAGGGCTACACCTTC. It codes for CASSLTGGGEGYTF.

The chain carries TRBV28 and TRBJ2-7; TRBD2 matches 8 bases. Germline assignment: CDR1 MDHEN and CDR2 SYDVKM. This CDR3 contains 15 residues. V lost 7 bases to trimming and J lost 3 bases; unmatched junction nucleotides: 11. The CDR3 nucleotides read TGTGCCAGCACCAACGCCCCGAGCGGGAGCTACGAGCAGTACTTC. Residues: CASTNAPSGSYEQYF.

The chain carries TRBV3-1 (or the pseudogene TRBV3-2) and TRBJ2-2; D unclear. Trimming shortened V by 5 bases and J by 6 bases, and 13 bases separated the two germline ends. The V gene's germline CDR1 is LGHDT and CDR2 YNNKEL (reference sequence). There are 14 residues in the CDR3. The CDR3 DNA sequence: TGTGCCAGCAGCGGCTTGACGGATCCCGGGGAGCTGTTTTTT. Protein: CASSGLTDPGELFF.

This clone was found a few times. The CDR3 DNA is TGTGCCAGCGACCGGGGTTCCTACGAGCAGTACTTC. It translates to CASDRGSYEQYF. This rearrangement joins TRBV2 to TRBJ2-7; D perhaps matches TRBD2 (5 bases). The CDR3 runs 12 residues. Trimming cost V 8 bases and J 1 base, with 9 bases left between them. CDR1 is SNHLY and CDR2 is FYNNEI in the germline V gene.

This clone was seen only once. The genes are TRBV9 and TRBJ1-5; D not certain. The CDR3 is 15 residues long. Germline CDR1 is SGDLS and CDR2 is YYNGEE. V was cut by 0 bases and J by 0 bases, with 7 bases left in between. The CDR3 reads CASSVDGFSNQPQHF. In nucleotides, the CDR3 is TGTGCCAGCAGCGTAGATGGGTTTAGCAATCAGCCCCAGCATTTT.

This clone was recorded only once. The gene calls are TRBV5-8 and TRBJ2-5, with D possibly being TRBD2 (7 bases). Germline V gives CDR1 SGHTS, CDR2 YDEGEE. The CDR3 extends over 15 amino acids. Deletions cut 7 bases from V and 5 bases from J, with 21 bases between. For the CDR3, the DNA is TGTGCCAGCGCTAGGGAGGGGGGGCCGGACGAGACCCAGTACTTC. This translates into CASAREGGPDETQYF.

V and J are TRBV4-3 and TRBJ2-7; 10 bases agree with TRBD2. V gave up 4 bases and J gave up 3 bases; unmatched junction bases: 9. The CDR3 totals 16 residues. The germline V gene has CDR1 LGHNA and CDR2 YSLEER. DNA of the CDR3: TGCGCCAGCAGCCCAATCTTAGCGGGAGGCTACTACGAGCAGTACTTC. Encoded protein: CASSPILAGGYYEQYF.

This clone has just one count. V usage is TRBV28 and J usage is TRBJ2-1, with D maybe TRBD1 (5 bases). Trimming pared 3 bases from V and 3 bases from J, leaving 12 bases between. The CDR3 runs to 15 residues. Germline V gene data show CDR1 as MDHEN and CDR2 as SYDVKM. The CDR3 reads CASSFVQAVYNEQFF. CDR3 coding DNA: TGTGCCAGCAGTTTCGTACAGGCCGTCTACAATGAGCAGTTCTTC.

The chain links TRBV5-1 to TRBJ1-6; 7 bases line up with TRBD1. The trim removed 1 base at V and 5 bases at J, leaving 12 bases unmatched. There are 18 residues in the CDR3. Germline CDR1 and CDR2: SGHRS and YFSETQ. Here the CDR3 reads CASSLWGRRDRDNSPLHF. CDR3 nucleotides: TGCGCCAGCAGCTTGTGGGGGCGGCGGGACAGAGATAATTCACCCCTCCACTTT.